One sample yielded the 8 T cell receptor beta chains listed below, sequenced in a study of T cell changes during pregnancy in multiple sclerosis. This table comes from immunoSEQ multiplex PCR, and its TCRdb copy is limited to in-frame clones, with some not included. The sample contains tens of thousands of clones, approximately 92% of which appear only once. Sequencing used CD4+ T cells from peripheral blood mononuclear cells, obtained in the third trimester of pregnancy. The receptor source for this set is a female donor with multiple sclerosis, enrolled in a pregnancy study.

The sample holds one count of this clone. This chain connects TRBV30 to TRBJ2-5; 10 nucleotides line up with TRBD2. This CDR3 is built from 16 residues. Germline values: CDR1 GTSNPN, CDR2 SVGIG (reference sequence). V was clipped by 0 bases and J by 5 bases; unmatched bases: 9. For the CDR3, the DNA is TGTGCCTGGAGTGTCCCTAGCGGGGGCCGGATGGAGACCCAGTACTTC. Residues: CAWSVPSGGRMETQYF.

V is TRBV28 and J is TRBJ2-7; TRBD2 matches at 15 bases. V gave up 5 bases and J gave up 5 bases; unmatched junction bases: 19. Germline V gene lookup returns CDR1 MDHEN and CDR2 SYDVKM. This CDR3 is 20 amino acids long. CDR3 protein: CASSPVQGSGLAGGRHEQYF. The CDR3 region has the DNA TGTGCCAGCAGTCCAGTACAGGGGTCCGGACTAGCGGGAGGGAGGCACGAGCAGTACTTC.

This clone appeared once. The chain combines TRBV6-5 with TRBJ2-1; D not resolved. The germline V gene encodes CDR1 MNHEY and CDR2 SVGAGI. The CDR3 has 15 residues. V was clipped by 7 bases and J by 4 bases, with 17 bases between them. CDR3 in amino acids: CASKPPAGLYNEQFF. Written as DNA, the CDR3 is TGTGCCAGCAAACCCCCGGCAGGTCTTTACAATGAGCAGTTCTTC.

V and J are TRBV27 and TRBJ2-4; 8 bases match TRBD2. There are 18 residues in the CDR3. V gave up 0 bases and J gave up 7 bases; unmatched junction bases: 14. CDR1 and CDR2 (germline): MNHEY, SMNVEV (reference sequence). The CDR3 region is CASSLSRVGGRRGNIQYF. The CDR3 bases are TGTGCCAGCAGTTTATCGCGGGTGGGCGGGAGGCGGGGGAACATTCAGTACTTC.

The chain employs TRBV5-1 and TRBJ1-1; D gene uncertain. The CDR3 loop spans 14 amino acids. Germline V gene lookup returns CDR1 SGHRS and CDR2 YFSETQ. Trimming removed 4 bases from V and 1 base from J, with 11 bases in between. CDR3 protein: CASSVRHQNTEAFF. The CDR3 region has the DNA TGCGCCAGCAGCGTTCGACACCAGAACACTGAAGCTTTCTTT.

The V gene is TRBV7-2, the J gene TRBJ1-3; 9 bases are shared with TRBD1. Trimming cost V 4 bases and J 4 bases; bases outside gene matches: 5. Germline V gene data show CDR1 as SGHTA and CDR2 as FQGNSA. The CDR3 loop spans 15 amino acids. This chain's CDR3 is CASSSRDRAGNTIYF. The DNA for the CDR3 is TGTGCCAGCAGCTCCAGGGACAGGGCCGGAAACACCATATATTTT.

The V call is TRBV9, the J call TRBJ2-5; TRBD2 matches at 8 bases. J gave up 5 bases and V 7 bases, and 10 bases lay outside the gene matches. This CDR3 is built from 14 residues. CDR1 is SGDLS, CDR2 YYNGEE, per germline. CDR3 amino acids: CASGDGGEWETQYF. In DNA, the CDR3 is TGTGCCAGCGGGGACGGGGGGGAATGGGAGACCCAGTACTTC.

This clone was counted only a few times. This chain links TRBV30 with TRBJ1-6; weak D call: TRBD1 (5 bases). Trimming left V 1 base short and J 7 bases short, with 14 bases between. CDR1 is GTSNPN, CDR2 SVGIG, per germline (reference sequence). The CDR3 extends over 15 amino acids. CDR3 coding DNA: TGTGCCTGGAGTGAGGGGTGGGGCGCAAATTCACCCCTCCACTTT. Translating gives CAWSEGWGANSPLHF.